A single sample gave rise to the 11 T cell receptor beta chains below, sequenced in a study of beta chain features in type 1 diabetes. Expressed TCRB transcripts got sequenced, as all isolated RNA was reverse transcribed. The data were produced by immunoSEQ multiplex PCR, yet TCRdb's version contains in-frame clones alone and is incomplete. The sample carries 350,000 to 400,000 clones, roughly 16% recorded once. Sample: naive CD4+ T cells from blood. Source of these receptors: a woman aged 18-29 years in good health.

The V call is TRBV9, the J call TRBJ2-3; TRBD2 aligns across 7 bases. The junction had 14 bases not matched to a gene; V was cut back by 4 bases and J by 6 bases. Germline CDR1 and CDR2: SGDLS and YYNGEE. The CDR3 contains 16 residues. The CDR3 is CASSPRRLAVRDTQYF. Written as DNA, the CDR3 is TGTGCCAGCAGCCCCCGCAGGCTAGCGGTTAGGGATACGCAGTATTTT.

In its sample, this clone was seen a few times. The chain is built from TRBV14 and TRBJ1-4; D is unclear. V was cut by 1 base and J by 10 bases, with 10 bases left in between. The CDR3 has 13 residues. Per the germline V gene, CDR1 is SGHDN and CDR2 is FVKESK. The CDR3 DNA reads as TGTGCCAGCAGCCAAGGACGGGTGGGAAAACTGTTTTTT. Amino acid sequence: CASSQGRVGKLFF.

This chain connects TRBV7-3 to TRBJ2-7; 11 bases line up with TRBD1. The CDR3 contains 14 residues. Trimming cost V 6 bases and J 6 bases; bases outside gene matches: 7. In germline, CDR1 is SGHTA, CDR2 FQGTGA. The CDR3 nucleotides read TGTGCCAGCAGGGCCGGGACAGGGGGATCCGAGCAGTACTTC. This encodes CASRAGTGGSEQYF.

The gene calls are TRBV28 and TRBJ2-5; the D is unclear. V was clipped by 7 bases and J by 5 bases, with 17 bases between them. This CDR3 is 14 amino acids long. Germline CDR1 is MDHEN and CDR2 is SYDVKM. The CDR3 nucleotides read TGTGCCAGCACCCTCGCCCGGGTTTCGGAGACCCAGTACTTC. It encodes CASTLARVSETQYF.

This clone was counted a few times. The chain carries TRBV5-4 and TRBJ2-1; TRBD1 aligns across 8 bases. This CDR3 spans 15 amino acids. V lost 1 base and J lost 8; bases outside the gene matches: 8. Germline V gene sequence: CDR1 SGHNT, CDR2 YYREEE (reference sequence). The chain's CDR3 is CASSLQGAYSDEQFF. The CDR3, as DNA: TGTGCCAGCAGCTTGCAGGGGGCATACTCCGATGAGCAGTTCTTC.

A note on this clone: The sample has other DNA sequences that encode this CDR3 too. The chain links TRBV29-1 to TRBJ2-1; 9 bases are a match to TRBD2. CDR1 and CDR2 (germline): SQVTM, ANQGSEA. This CDR3 is 13 amino acids long. The V gene end was trimmed by 4 bases and the J gene end by 6 bases; junction bases not matched to a gene: 4. CDR3 sequence: CSVGGRARNEQFF. The CDR3, as DNA: TGCAGCGTTGGCGGGAGGGCCCGCAATGAGCAGTTCTTC.

This clone was counted a single time. This rearrangement joins TRBV2 to TRBJ1-2; 7 bases fit TRBD1. This CDR3 has 13 residues. V was clipped by 4 bases and J by 1 base; unmatched bases: 0. Per the germline V gene, CDR1 is SNHLY and CDR2 is FYNNEI. CDR3 nucleotide sequence: TGTGCCAGCAGTGGACAGGGTAACTATGGCTACACCTTC. Protein: CASSGQGNYGYTF.

This clone was seen a few times. The rearrangement joins TRBV18 to TRBJ2-6; 7 nucleotides line up with TRBD1. The CDR3 runs 13 residues. CDR1 is KGHSH and CDR2 is LQKENI in the germline V gene. V lost 6 bases, J lost 13 bases, and 9 bases stayed unmatched. The CDR3 reads CASSAGTVGVLTF. In DNA form, the CDR3 reads TGTGCCAGCTCTGCCGGGACAGTAGGGGTCCTGACTTTC.

J is TRBJ2-3 and V is TRBV19, with TRBD1 matching over 7 bases. CDR1 LNHDA and CDR2 SQIVND come from the germline V gene (reference sequence). V trimming: 5 bases; J trimming: 0 bases; junction bases outside the gene matches: 5. This CDR3 is 15 amino acids long. The CDR3 DNA is TGTGCCAGTAGTGGTAGGGGACAGAGCACAGATACGCAGTATTTT. It codes for CASSGRGQSTDTQYF.

The chain employs TRBV7-7 and TRBJ2-2; possible D gene TRBD2, 5 bases. The CDR3 sequence is 14 residues long. The germline gives CDR1 SSHAT, CDR2 FNYEAQ (reference sequence). Trimming shortened V by 5 bases and J by 4 bases, and 11 bases separated the two germline ends. The CDR3 DNA follows: TGTGCCAGCAGCCCTTTTAGCGCCACCGGGGAGCTGTTTTTT. Protein: CASSPFSATGELFF.

The sample holds a few counts of this clone. J is TRBJ2-7 and V is TRBV29-1; D uncertain. With 2 bases removed from V and 5 bases from J, the gap between germline ends came to 7 bases. From germline, CDR1 is SQVTM and CDR2 ANQGSEA. The CDR3 is made up of 11 amino acids. CDR3 region: CSVERSHEQYF. The DNA for the CDR3 is TGCAGCGTTGAAAGGAGCCACGAGCAGTACTTC.